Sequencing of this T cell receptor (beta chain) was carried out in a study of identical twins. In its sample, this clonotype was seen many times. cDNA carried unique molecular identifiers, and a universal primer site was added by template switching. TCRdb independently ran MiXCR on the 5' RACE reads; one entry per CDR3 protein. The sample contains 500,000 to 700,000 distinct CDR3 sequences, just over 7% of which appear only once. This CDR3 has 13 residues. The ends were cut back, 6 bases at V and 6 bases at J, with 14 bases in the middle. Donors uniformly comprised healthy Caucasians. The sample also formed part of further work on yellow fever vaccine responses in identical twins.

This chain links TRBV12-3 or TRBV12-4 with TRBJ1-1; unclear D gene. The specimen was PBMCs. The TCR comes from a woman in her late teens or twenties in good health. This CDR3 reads CASSLSSGAEAFF. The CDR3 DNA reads TGTGCCAGCAGCCTTTCCTCAGGCGCTGAAGCTTTCTTT.